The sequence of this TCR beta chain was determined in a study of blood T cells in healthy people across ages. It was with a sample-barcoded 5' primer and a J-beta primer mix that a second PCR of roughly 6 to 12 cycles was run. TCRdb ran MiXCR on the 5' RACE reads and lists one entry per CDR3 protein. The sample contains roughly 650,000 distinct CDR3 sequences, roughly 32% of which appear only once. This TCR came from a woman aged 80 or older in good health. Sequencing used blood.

In DNA form, the CDR3 reads TGTGCCTGGAGTATCGGACAGGGGAGGGATGAAAAACTGTTTTTT. Amino acid sequence: CAWSIGQGRDEKLFF. The chain employs TRBV30 and TRBJ1-4; 9 bases line up with TRBD1. With 2 bases clipped from V and 6 bases from J, the junction kept 7 bases outside the gene matches. The germline gives CDR1 GTSNPN, CDR2 SVGIG (reference sequence). This CDR3 spans 15 amino acids.